This passage covers 20 T cell receptor beta chains from one sample sequenced in a study of type 1 regulatory T cells. The study's findings and limits: Compared with non-type 1 regulatory T cells, type 1 regulatory T cells showed a more restricted TCR repertoire.

One entry per CDR3 protein, called by TCRdb with MiXCR from the reads. Altogether approximately 77,000 distinct CDR3 sequences are present, less than 25% being singletons, with the ten largest covering 7% to 10%. Their antigens remain unidentified. Sequencing input: cultured type 1 regulatory T (Tr1) cells, either the whole culture or a sorted fraction (not recorded which). These receptors all stem from a human donor in good health.

This clonotype was detected only a few times. The chain recombines TRBV18 with TRBJ2-3; no clear D gene. The V end lost 2 bases, the J end lost 3 bases, and 9 bases lay between the germline ends. CDR1 and CDR2 from the germline V gene are KGHSH and LQKENI. The CDR3 is 14 amino acids. The CDR3 loop reads CASSPILGTDTQYF. In DNA form, the CDR3 reads TGTGCCAGCTCACCAATCCTAGGAACAGATACGCAGTATTTT.

The table lists this clonotype with a few counts. The rearrangement uses TRBV7-8 and TRBJ2-7; D gene uncertain. The CDR3 loop spans 14 amino acids. V lost 0 bases, J lost 3 bases, and 9 bases lay in between. Looked up from germline, CDR1 is SGHVS and CDR2 is FQNEAQ. The CDR3 spells CASSLALGLYEQYF. The CDR3 DNA reads TGTGCCAGCAGCTTAGCTCTGGGCCTCTACGAGCAGTACTTC.

The rearrangement joins TRBV6-6 to TRBJ2-3; TRBD1 matches at 11 bases. Germline loops: CDR1 MNHNY, CDR2 SVGAGI (reference sequence). The ends lost 4 bases at V and 3 bases at J; junction bases unmatched: 3. This CDR3 spans 15 amino acids. The CDR3, as DNA: TGTGCCAGCAGTTGGGGGACAGGGGGGACAGATACGCAGTATTTT. This sequence encodes CASSWGTGGTDTQYF.

This clonotype was seen repeatedly, ten times or more. The chain has TRBV25-1 and TRBJ2-3, with 9 bases lining up with TRBD2. Germline CDR1 and CDR2: MGHDK and SYGVNS. CDR3 size: 15 residues. J was trimmed by 6 bases and V by 4 bases; bases with no gene match: 8. The CDR3 sequence: CASSVRAGGSDTQYF. Here the CDR3 DNA reads TGTGCCAGCAGTGTACGAGCGGGAGGATCCGATACGCAGTATTTT.

By its share, this clonotype is medium-sized. This chain links TRBV3-1 with TRBJ2-1, with D perhaps matching TRBD2 (6 bases). V lost 4 bases to trimming and J lost 6 bases, with 7 bases between them. This CDR3 has 12 amino acids. Germline V CDR1 and CDR2: LGHDT, YNNKEL (reference sequence). CDR3 region: CASSRLVNEQFF. Written as DNA, the CDR3 is TGTGCCAGCAGCCGACTAGTCAATGAGCAGTTCTTC.

This clonotype is labeled as medium-sized (0.01 to 0.1%). The V and J genes are TRBV5-1 and TRBJ2-2, with 13 bases lining up with TRBD2. Trimming cost V 7 bases and J 5 bases; bases outside gene matches: 5. The length of the CDR3 is 15 residues. Germline CDR1 reads SGHRS; CDR2 reads YFSETQ. CDR3 protein: CASEQTSGRTGELFF. As DNA, the CDR3 is TGCGCCAGCGAGCAGACTAGCGGGAGGACCGGGGAGCTGTTTTTT.

The chain couples TRBV7-2 to TRBJ2-1; TRBD2 agrees at 7 bases. CDR1 is SGHTA and CDR2 is FQGNSA in the germline V gene. Trimming removed 7 bases from V and 0 bases from J; junction bases left unmatched: 12. CDR3 length: 17 residues. CDR3 in DNA: TGTGCCAGCACCCCCCCGGGAGGCCGTCGCTCCTACAATGAGCAGTTCTTC. Its translation: CASTPPGGRRSYNEQFF.

This clonotype occurred a few times. The chain links TRBV7-3 to TRBJ2-7; D not certain. CDR1 and CDR2 from the germline V gene are SGHTA and FQGTGA. Trimming took 0 bases from V and 5 from J, leaving 11 bases between them. This CDR3 is 14 amino acids long. The CDR3 sequence is CASSLTYASDEQYF. DNA of the CDR3: TGTGCCAGCAGCTTAACGTATGCGTCGGACGAGCAGTACTTC.

This chain links TRBV27 with TRBJ2-3, with a possible D match to TRBD2 (7 bases). V lost 8 bases to trimming and J lost 1 base, with 16 bases between them. The CDR3 has 15 residues. Looked up from germline, CDR1 is MNHEY and CDR2 is SMNVEV (reference sequence). The CDR3 protein is CASWGGGRGTDTQYF. In DNA, the CDR3 is TGTGCCAGCTGGGGCGGGGGCCGGGGCACAGATACGCAGTATTTT.

This clonotype was counted ten times or more. This chain uses TRBV5-1 with TRBJ2-7, with D possibly being TRBD2 (5 bases). CDR1 is SGHRS and CDR2 is YFSETQ in the germline V gene. Trimming took off 4 bases at V and 2 bases at J, with 13 bases between the two ends. The CDR3 runs 14 residues. The CDR3 here is CASSPGLDPYEQYF. CDR3 in DNA: TGCGCCAGCAGCCCCGGACTGGACCCCTACGAGCAGTACTTC.

V usage is TRBV2 and J usage is TRBJ2-1; 10 bases agree with TRBD1. The germline V gene encodes CDR1 SNHLY and CDR2 FYNNEI. CDR3 length equals 15 residues. The J segment lost 3 bases and the V segment lost 7 bases, leaving 6 bases of the junction unmatched. CDR3 sequence: CASTVDRGLYNEQFF. DNA of the CDR3: TGTGCCAGCACGGTCGACAGGGGGCTCTACAATGAGCAGTTCTTC. The full variable domain, completed using reference TRBV2 and TRBJ2-1, is EPEVTQTPSHQVTQMGQEVILRCVPISNHLYFYWYRQILGQKVEFLVSFYNNEISEKSEIFDDQFSVERPDGSNFTLKIRSTKLEDSAMYFCASTVDRGLYNEQFFGPGTRLTVL.

This clonotype was seen a few times. This rearrangement joins TRBV3-1 to TRBJ1-2; 8 nucleotides line up with TRBD1. V lost 0 bases and J lost 7; bases outside the gene matches: 4. CDR1 LGHDT and CDR2 YNNKEL come from the germline V gene (reference sequence). This CDR3 has 14 residues. The CDR3 loop is CASSQDWGTGGYTF. For the CDR3, the DNA is TGTGCCAGCAGCCAAGATTGGGGGACAGGTGGCTACACCTTC. Full variable domain (missing parts from reference TRBV3-1 and TRBJ1-2): DTAVSQTPKYLVTQMGNDKSIKCEQNLGHDTMYWYKQDSKKFLKIMFSYNNKELIINETVPNRFSPKSPDKAHLNLHINSLELGDSAVYFCASSQDWGTGGYTFGSGTRLTVV.

Many counts were recorded for this clonotype. The chain combines TRBV14 with TRBJ2-3, with 15 bases identical to TRBD2. CDR1 is SGHDN, CDR2 FVKESK, per germline. Germline trimming cut 4 bases from V and 5 bases from J; bases unmatched to any gene: 10. CDR3 length: 18 amino acids. The CDR3: CASSPWTSGRAGGDTQYF. CDR3 nucleotides: TGTGCCAGCAGCCCGTGGACTAGCGGGAGGGCCGGCGGAGATACGCAGTATTTT. The complete variable domain, with remaining parts taken from reference TRBV14 and TRBJ2-3, reads EAGVTQFPSHSVIEKGQTVTLRCDPISGHDNLYWYRRVMGKEIKFLLHFVKESKQDESGMPNNRFLAERTGGTYSTLKVQPAELEDSGVYFCASSPWTSGRAGGDTQYFGPGTRLTVL.

This chain uses TRBV2 with TRBJ1-5, with D maybe TRBD1 (5 bases). Per germline, CDR1 SNHLY and CDR2 FYNNEI. The CDR3 has 15 residues. V dropped 6 bases and J dropped 3 bases, with 15 bases sitting between them. CDR3 nucleotides: TGTGCCAGCAGCCTCGGCCGACAGAACAATCAGCCCCAGCATTTT. Amino acid sequence: CASSLGRQNNQPQHF.

The chain is built from TRBV15 and TRBJ2-1, with a weak D call TRBD2 (6 bases). V lost 8 bases to trimming and J lost 2 bases, with 13 bases between them. Germline CDR1 reads LNHNV; CDR2 reads YYDKDF (reference sequence). This CDR3 is built from 14 residues. CDR3 in amino acids: CATSGSSTYNEQFF. The CDR3, as DNA: TGTGCCACCTCCGGGAGTTCAACCTACAATGAGCAGTTCTTC.

This clonotype was seen a few times. V usage is TRBV20-1 and J usage is TRBJ1-3, with no clear D. V lost 2 bases to trimming and J lost 0 bases, with 11 bases between them. This CDR3 contains 15 residues. Germline assignment: CDR1 DFQATT and CDR2 SNEGSKA (reference sequence). CDR3 loop: CSARPGIDSGNTIYF. The CDR3 DNA reads TGCAGTGCTAGACCCGGGATTGACTCTGGAAACACCATATATTTT.

This rearrangement joins TRBV12-3 or TRBV12-4 to TRBJ1-4; unclear D gene. The germline V and J ends were trimmed by 8 bases and 5 bases, with 3 bases remaining between them. The length of the CDR3 is 10 residues. The CDR3 DNA reads TGTGCCAGCGGAAATGAAAAACTGTTTTTT. Translated: CASGNEKLFF.

This clonotype was seen a handful of times. The rearrangement links TRBV28 to TRBJ1-4; D is unresolved. CDR3 length: 12 amino acids. Germline V gene lookup returns CDR1 MDHEN and CDR2 SYDVKM. Trimming removed 5 bases from V and 5 bases from J, with 6 bases in between. In nucleotides, the CDR3 is TGTGCCAGCAGTCTCCAAAATGAAAAACTGTTTTTT. Protein product: CASSLQNEKLFF.

The V call is TRBV29-1, the J call TRBJ2-1, with a possible D match to TRBD1 (6 bases). Looked up from germline, CDR1 is SQVTM and CDR2 is ANQGSEA. V lost 6 bases, J lost 1 base, and 10 bases lay in between. The CDR3 runs 13 residues. CDR3 amino acids: CSVDSSSYNEQFF. The CDR3 region has the DNA TGCAGCGTGGACAGTAGTTCCTACAATGAGCAGTTCTTC.

V is TRBV12-3 or TRBV12-4 and J is TRBJ2-1; D may match TRBD1 or TRBD2 (5 bases each). Trimming removed 8 bases from V and 8 bases from J, with 10 bases in between. The length of the CDR3 is 11 residues. The CDR3 loop reads CASGVGDEQFF. As DNA, the CDR3 is TGTGCCAGCGGAGTGGGGGATGAGCAGTTCTTC.